The present T cell receptor beta chain was sequenced within a study of shared clonotypes between healthy human individuals. The V and J ends lost 3 bases and 1 base respectively, with 12 bases between them. This CDR3 is 15 amino acids long. Germline CDR1 and CDR2: MGHRA and YSYEKL. Cells designated naive CD8 were CD45RO-negative and were positively selected for CCR7, with terminally differentiated effector memory CD45RA+ cells excluded. Clones were read by immunoSEQ multiplex PCR, and TCRdb kept only the in-frame ones, dropping some. Found here are roughly 600,000 clones, roughly 98% of them singletons; the top ten hold 0.3%.

Material for sequencing was naive CD8+ T cells sorted from blood. The TCR was taken from a man under 40 in good health. The rearrangement links TRBV4-1 to TRBJ1-1; possible D gene TRBD1, 5 bases. The CDR3 DNA reads TGCGCCAGCAGCCAGACCGGAACAGGGAACACTGAAGCTTTCTTT. It encodes CASSQTGTGNTEAFF.